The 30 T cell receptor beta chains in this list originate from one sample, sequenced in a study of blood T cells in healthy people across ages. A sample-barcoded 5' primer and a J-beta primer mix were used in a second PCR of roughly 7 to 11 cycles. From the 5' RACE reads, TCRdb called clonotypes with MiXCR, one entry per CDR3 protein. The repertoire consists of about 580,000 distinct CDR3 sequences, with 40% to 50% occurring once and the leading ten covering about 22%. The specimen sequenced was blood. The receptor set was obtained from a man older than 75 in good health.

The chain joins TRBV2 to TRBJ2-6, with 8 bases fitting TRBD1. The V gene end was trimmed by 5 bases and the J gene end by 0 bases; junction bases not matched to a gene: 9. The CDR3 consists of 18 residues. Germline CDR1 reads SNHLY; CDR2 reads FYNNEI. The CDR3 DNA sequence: TGTGCCAGCAGTTTTTCGACAGGGGACAACTCTGGGGCCAACGTCCTGACTTTC. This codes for CASSFSTGDNSGANVLTF.

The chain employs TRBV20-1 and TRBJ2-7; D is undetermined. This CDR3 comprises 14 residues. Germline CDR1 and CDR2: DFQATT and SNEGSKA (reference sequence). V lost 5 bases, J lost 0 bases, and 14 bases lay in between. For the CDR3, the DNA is TGCAGTGCTGGTGCGGCAGTTAGCTCCTACGAGCAGTACTTC. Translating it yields CSAGAAVSSYEQYF.

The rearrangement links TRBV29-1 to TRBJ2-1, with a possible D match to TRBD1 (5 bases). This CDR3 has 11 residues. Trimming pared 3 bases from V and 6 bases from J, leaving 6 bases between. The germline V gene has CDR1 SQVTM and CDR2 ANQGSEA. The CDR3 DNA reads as TGCAGCGTTGACAGGGCCAATGAGCAGTTCTTC. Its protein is CSVDRANEQFF.

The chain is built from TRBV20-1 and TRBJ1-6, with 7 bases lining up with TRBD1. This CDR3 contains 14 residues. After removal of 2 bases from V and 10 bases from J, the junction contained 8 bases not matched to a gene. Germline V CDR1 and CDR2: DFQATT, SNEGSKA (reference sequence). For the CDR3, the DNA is TGCAGTGCTAGACCTGAAGGGGGCAGCTCACCCCTCCACTTT. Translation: CSARPEGGSSPLHF.

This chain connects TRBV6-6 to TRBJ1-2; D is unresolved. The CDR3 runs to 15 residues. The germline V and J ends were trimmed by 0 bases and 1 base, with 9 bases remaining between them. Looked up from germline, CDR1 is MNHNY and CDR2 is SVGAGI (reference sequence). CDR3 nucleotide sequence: TGTGCCAGCAGTTACTCGAGGGCAGTTAACTATGGCTACACCTTC. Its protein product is CASSYSRAVNYGYTF.

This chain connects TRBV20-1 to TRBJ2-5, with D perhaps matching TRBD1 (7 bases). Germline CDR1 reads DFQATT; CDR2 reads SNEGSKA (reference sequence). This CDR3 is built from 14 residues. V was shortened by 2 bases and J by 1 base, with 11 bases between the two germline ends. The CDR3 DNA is TGCAGTGCTAGACGGGGGACAGCCCAAGAGACCCAGTACTTC. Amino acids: CSARRGTAQETQYF.

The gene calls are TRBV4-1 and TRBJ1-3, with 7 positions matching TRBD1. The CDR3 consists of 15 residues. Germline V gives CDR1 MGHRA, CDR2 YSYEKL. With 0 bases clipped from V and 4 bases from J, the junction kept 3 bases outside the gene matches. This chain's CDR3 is CASSQELDRGNTIYF. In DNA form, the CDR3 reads TGCGCCAGCAGCCAAGAATTGGACAGGGGAAACACCATATATTTT.

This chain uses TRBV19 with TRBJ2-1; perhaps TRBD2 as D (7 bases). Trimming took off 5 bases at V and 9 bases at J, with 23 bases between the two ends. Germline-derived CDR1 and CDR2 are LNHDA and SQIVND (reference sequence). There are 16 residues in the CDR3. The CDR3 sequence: CASSPSFEGGATEQFF. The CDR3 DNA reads TGTGCCAGTAGTCCCTCGTTTGAAGGGGGGGCAACTGAGCAGTTCTTC.

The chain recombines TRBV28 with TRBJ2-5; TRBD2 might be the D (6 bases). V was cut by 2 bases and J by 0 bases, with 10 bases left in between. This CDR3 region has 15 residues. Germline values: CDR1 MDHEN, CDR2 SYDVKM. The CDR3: CASSLTGDYQETQYF. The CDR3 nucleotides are TGTGCCAGCAGTTTAACGGGAGATTACCAAGAGACCCAGTACTTC.

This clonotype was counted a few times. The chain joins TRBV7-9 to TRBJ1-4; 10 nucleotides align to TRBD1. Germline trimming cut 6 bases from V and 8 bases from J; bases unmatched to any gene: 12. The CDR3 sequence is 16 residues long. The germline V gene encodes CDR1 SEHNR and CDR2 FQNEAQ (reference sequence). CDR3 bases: TGTGCCAGCAGTCCCCCGGGACAGGGGCGACCAGAAAAACTGTTTTTT. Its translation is CASSPPGQGRPEKLFF.

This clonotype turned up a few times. DNA of the CDR3: TGCGCCAGCAGCAGGGGTGACACCGGGGAGCTGTTTTTT. Translating it yields CASSRGDTGELFF. The chain recombines TRBV5-1 with TRBJ2-2; D perhaps matches TRBD1 (5 bases). The CDR3 totals 13 residues. The germline V gene encodes CDR1 SGHRS and CDR2 YFSETQ. Trimming took 4 bases from V and 3 from J, leaving 7 bases between them. The full variable domain, rest sourced from reference TRBV5-1 and TRBJ2-2, is KAGVTQTPRYLIKTRGQQVTLSCSPISGHRSVSWYQQTPGQGLQFLFEYFSETQRNKGNFPGRFSGRQFSNSRSEMNVSTLELGDSALYLCASSRGDTGELFFGEGSRLTVL.

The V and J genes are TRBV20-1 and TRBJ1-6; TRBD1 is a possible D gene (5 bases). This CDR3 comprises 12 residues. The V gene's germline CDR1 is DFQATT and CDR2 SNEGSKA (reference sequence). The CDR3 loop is CSPRAGDSPLHF. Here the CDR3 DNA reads TGCAGCCCTAGGGCCGGGGACTCACCCCTCCACTTT.

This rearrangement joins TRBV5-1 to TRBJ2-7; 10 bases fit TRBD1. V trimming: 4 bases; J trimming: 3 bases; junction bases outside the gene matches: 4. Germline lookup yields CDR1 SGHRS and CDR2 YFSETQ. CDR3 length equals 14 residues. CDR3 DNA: TGCGCCAGCAGCACGGGACAGGGGTTCTACGAGCAGTACTTC. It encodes CASSTGQGFYEQYF.

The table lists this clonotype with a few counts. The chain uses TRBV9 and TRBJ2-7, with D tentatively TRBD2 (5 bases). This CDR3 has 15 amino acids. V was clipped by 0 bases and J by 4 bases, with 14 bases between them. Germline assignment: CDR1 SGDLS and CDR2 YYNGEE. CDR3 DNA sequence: TGTGCCAGCAGCGTAGATGCGGGTGAGGGATACGAGCAGTACTTC. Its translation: CASSVDAGEGYEQYF.

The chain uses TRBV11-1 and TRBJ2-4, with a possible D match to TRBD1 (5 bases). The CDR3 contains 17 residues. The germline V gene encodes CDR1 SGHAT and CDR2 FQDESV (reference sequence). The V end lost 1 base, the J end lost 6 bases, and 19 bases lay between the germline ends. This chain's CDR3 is CASSLVATAQYRNIQYF. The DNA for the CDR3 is TGTGCCAGCAGCTTAGTCGCGACAGCCCAATATAGAAACATTCAGTACTTC.

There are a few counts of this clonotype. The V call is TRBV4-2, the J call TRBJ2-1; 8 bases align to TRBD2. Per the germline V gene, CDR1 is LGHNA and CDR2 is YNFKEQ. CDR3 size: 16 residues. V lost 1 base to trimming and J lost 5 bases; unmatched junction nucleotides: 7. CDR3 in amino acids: CASSQVERGSNNEQFF. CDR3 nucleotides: TGTGCCAGCAGCCAAGTGGAGCGGGGGAGCAACAATGAGCAGTTCTTC.

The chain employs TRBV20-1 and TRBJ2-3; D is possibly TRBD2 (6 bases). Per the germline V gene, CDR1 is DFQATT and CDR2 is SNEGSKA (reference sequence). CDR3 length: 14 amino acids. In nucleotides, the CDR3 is TGCAGCCCCACGGGGCGGGAAAGCACAGATACGCAGTATTTT. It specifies CSPTGRESTDTQYF.

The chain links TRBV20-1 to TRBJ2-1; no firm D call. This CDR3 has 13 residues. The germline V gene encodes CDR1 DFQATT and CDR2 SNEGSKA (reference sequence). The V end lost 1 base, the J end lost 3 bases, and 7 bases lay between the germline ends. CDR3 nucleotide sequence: TGCAGTGCTAGAGCGGCGGTCTACAATGAGCAGTTCTTC. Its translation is CSARAAVYNEQFF.

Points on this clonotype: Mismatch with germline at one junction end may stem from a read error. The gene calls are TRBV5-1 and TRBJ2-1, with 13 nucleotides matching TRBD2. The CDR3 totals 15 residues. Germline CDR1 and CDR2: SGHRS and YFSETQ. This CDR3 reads CTSSLGLAGNNEQFF. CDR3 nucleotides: TGCACCAGCAGCCTGGGACTAGCGGGAAACAATGAGCAGTTCTTC.

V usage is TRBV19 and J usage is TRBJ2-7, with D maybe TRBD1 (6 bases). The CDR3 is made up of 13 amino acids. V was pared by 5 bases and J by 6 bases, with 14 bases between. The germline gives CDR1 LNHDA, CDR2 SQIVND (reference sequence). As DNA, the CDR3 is TGTGCCAGTAGTGCCTTTACAGGGAGCGAGCAGTACTTC. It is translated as CASSAFTGSEQYF.

CDR3 loop: CASSQDSSDRREQYF. Written as DNA, the CDR3 is TGTGCCAGCAGCCAAGATAGTTCGGACAGGCGCGAGCAGTACTTC. The rearrangement joins TRBV3-1 to TRBJ2-7, with TRBD1 identical over 7 bases. With 0 bases clipped from V and 6 bases from J, the junction kept 8 bases outside the gene matches. This CDR3 has 15 residues. Germline V CDR1 and CDR2: LGHDT, YNNKEL (reference sequence).

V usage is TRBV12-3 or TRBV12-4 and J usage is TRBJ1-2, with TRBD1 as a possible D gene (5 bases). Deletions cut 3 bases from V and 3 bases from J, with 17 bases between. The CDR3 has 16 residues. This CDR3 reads CASSLGRSVGDYGYTF. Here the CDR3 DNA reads TGTGCCAGCAGTTTGGGGAGGTCGGTGGGGGACTATGGCTACACCTTC.

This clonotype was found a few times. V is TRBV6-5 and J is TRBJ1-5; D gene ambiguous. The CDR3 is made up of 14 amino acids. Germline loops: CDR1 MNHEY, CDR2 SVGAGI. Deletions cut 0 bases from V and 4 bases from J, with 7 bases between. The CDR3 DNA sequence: TGTGCCAGCAGTTACTCGGCAGCGAATCAGCCCCAGCATTTT. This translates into CASSYSAANQPQHF.

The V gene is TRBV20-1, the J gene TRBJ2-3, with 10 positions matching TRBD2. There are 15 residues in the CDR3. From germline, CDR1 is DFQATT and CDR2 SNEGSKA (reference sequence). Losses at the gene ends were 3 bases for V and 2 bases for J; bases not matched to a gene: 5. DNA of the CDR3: TGCAGTGCTAGTCCACTAGCGGGATACACAGATACGCAGTATTTT. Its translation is CSASPLAGYTDTQYF.

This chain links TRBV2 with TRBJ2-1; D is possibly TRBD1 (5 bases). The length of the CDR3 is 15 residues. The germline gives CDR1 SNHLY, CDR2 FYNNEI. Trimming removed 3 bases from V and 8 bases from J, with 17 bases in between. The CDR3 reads CASSEGRATIDEQFF. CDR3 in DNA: TGTGCCAGCAGTGAGGGCAGGGCTACAATTGATGAGCAGTTCTTC.

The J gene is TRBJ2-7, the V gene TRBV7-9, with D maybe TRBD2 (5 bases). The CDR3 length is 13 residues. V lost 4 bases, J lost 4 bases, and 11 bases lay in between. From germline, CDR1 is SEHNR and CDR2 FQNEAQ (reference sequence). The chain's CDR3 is CASSSKGGYEQYF. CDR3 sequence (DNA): TGTGCCAGCAGCTCTAAAGGCGGGTACGAGCAGTACTTC.

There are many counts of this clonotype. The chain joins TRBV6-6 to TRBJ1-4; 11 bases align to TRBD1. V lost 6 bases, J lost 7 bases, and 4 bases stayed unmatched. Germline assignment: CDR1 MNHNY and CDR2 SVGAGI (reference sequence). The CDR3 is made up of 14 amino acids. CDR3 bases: TGTGCCAGCAGAGGACAGGGGGCGGGTGAAAAACTGTTTTTT. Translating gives CASRGQGAGEKLFF.

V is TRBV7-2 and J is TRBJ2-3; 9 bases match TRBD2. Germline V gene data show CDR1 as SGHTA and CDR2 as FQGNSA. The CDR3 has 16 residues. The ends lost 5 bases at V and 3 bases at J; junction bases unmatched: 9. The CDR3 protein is CASSLLSGGTTDTQYF. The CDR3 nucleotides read TGTGCCAGCAGCCTCCTTAGCGGGGGAACTACAGATACGCAGTATTTT.

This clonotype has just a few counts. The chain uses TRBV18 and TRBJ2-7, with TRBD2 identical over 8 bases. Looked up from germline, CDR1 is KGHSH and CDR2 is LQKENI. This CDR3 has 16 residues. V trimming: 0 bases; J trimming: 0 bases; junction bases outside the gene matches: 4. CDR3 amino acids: CASSPPALAGSYEQYF. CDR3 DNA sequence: TGTGCCAGCTCACCACCGGCCCTAGCGGGCTCCTACGAGCAGTACTTC.

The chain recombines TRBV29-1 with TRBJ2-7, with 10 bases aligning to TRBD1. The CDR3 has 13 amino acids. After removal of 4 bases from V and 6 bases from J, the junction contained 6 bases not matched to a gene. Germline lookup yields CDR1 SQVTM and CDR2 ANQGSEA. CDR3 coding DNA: TGCAGCGTTGTAAGGGACAGGGGCACCGAGCAGTACTTC. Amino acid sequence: CSVVRDRGTEQYF.